This T cell receptor beta chain originates from a study of blood T cell repertoires in COVID-19 (dated by TCRdb to 2018 to 2021). For the wider study: Samples from collaborators originated in the United States, Italy and Spain and spanned both the acute and convalescent phases of COVID-19. The prospective study material was composed of cDNA or gDNA derived from T cells, B-cell-depleted T cells, or PBMCs. Subjects who had been exposed to COVID-19, were actively infected with it, or had recovered from it provided the deeply sampled blood TCRbeta repertoires that made up the dataset. The repertoires were released in a freely available public database meant as a resource for research on the immune response to SARS-CoV-2. The samples were drawn from two sources: the first 160 participants of the ongoing ImmuneRACE study, and 1,000 to 1,500 subjects contributed by 6 global collaborators. A de-identified subject ID, COVID-19 status, age in years and sex were almost always included in the sample metadata. HLA class I and class II types, where available, came from metadata supplied by the sample provider rather than from assay-based typing.

Participants in the prospective study were aged roughly 18 to 100 years, lived in over 20 United States geographic areas, and enrolled through a virtual design. To assign participants to cohorts, the prospective study relied on clinical history that participants themselves reported in a screening survey and a study questionnaire. ImmuneRACE Cohort 3 recovered participants were defined by two consecutive negative NP/OP PCR tests, healthcare professional clearance, or symptom resolution. Each participant in the prospective study had whole blood, serum and a nasopharyngeal or oropharyngeal swab collected by mobile phlebotomists. Participants in the prospective study had the option to provide additional blood draws and questionnaires over a 2-month period. Before DNA extraction, prospective study blood samples were shipped either frozen or at room temperature. The germline V gene supplies CDR1 KGHDR and CDR2 SFDVKD. Spanning cysteine to phenylalanine, the CDR3 consists of 15 amino acids. The only DNA kept is the CDR3, 45 bases in frame from the first base. V drops 5 bases and J drops 4 bases, leaving 14 bases in between.

Here is what the overall study found, with its caveats: The amount of clinical and demographic metadata varied by source and participant and was provided uncurated.

This clone was seen just once. It lacks a known antigen. No quality values exist for individual bases; no much larger clone is one base distant. The immunoSEQ Assay, a bias-controlled multiplex PCR, was used to amplify TCRbeta CDR3 regions from genomic DNA. The authors' pipeline ran thus. Nucleated cell counts per sample were estimated from amplification of reference gene primers within the assay. To quantify the absolute abundance of each unique TCRbeta CDR3 rearrangement, sequence reads were collapsed and filtered. Productive Simpson clonality was computed per sample as the square root of Simpson's diversity index over productive rearrangements. Not all clones reach the TCRdb copy of this immuneACCESS table, which keeps in-frame sequences only. Checked studies attribute under half of the gap to unresolved V genes and leave the rest unexplained. V and J calls and clone size come straight from that table; D and trimming were deduced from the DNA. This sample has fewer than 350,000 clones in its table, and roughly nine tenths of those were observed once. 5% to 5.5% of the sample belongs to the ten largest clones.

The TCR originated in a man aged 55-75 years who had recovered from COVID-19. The sequenced sample was PBMCs or T cells enriched from blood (not recorded which). The rearranged segments are TRBV24-1 and TRBJ1-5; the D segment could be TRBD1, given 6 matching bases. At the DNA level, the sequence is TGTGCCACCAGTGGGGGTGCAGGGGTAAATCAGCCCCAGCATTTT. Its protein reads: CATSGGAGVNQPQHF.